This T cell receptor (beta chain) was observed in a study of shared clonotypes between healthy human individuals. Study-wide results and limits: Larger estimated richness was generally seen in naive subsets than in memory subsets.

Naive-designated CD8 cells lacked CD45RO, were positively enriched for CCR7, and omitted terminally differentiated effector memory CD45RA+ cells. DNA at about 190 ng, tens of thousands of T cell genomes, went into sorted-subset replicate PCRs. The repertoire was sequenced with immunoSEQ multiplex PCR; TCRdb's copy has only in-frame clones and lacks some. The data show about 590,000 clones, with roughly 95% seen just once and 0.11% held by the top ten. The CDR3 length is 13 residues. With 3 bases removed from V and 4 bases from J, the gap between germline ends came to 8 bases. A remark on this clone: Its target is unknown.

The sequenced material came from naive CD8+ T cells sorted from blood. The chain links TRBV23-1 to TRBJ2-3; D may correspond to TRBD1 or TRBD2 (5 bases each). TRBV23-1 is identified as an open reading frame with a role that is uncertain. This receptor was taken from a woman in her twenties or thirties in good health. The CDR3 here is CASSQRGSDTQYF. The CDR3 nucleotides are TGCGCCAGCAGTCAGAGGGGCTCAGATACGCAGTATTTT.